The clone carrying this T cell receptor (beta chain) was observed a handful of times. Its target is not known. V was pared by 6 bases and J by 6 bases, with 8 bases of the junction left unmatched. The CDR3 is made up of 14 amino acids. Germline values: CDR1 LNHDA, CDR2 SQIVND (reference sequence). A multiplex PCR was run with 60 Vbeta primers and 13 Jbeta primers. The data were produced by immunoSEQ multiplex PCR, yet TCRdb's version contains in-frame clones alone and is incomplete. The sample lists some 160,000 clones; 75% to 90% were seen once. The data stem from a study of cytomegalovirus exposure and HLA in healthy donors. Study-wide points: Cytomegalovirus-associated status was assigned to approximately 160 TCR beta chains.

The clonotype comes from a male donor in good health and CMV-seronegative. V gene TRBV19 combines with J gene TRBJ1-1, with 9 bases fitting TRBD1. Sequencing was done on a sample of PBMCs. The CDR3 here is CASSLGQGFAEAFF. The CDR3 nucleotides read TGTGCCAGTAGCCTAGGACAGGGGTTCGCTGAAGCTTTCTTT.